This T cell receptor beta chain derives from a study of blood T cell repertoires in COVID-19. This clone has only one observation. This CDR3 region has 16 residues. Using immunoSEQ multiplex PCR, the repertoire was profiled, and TCRdb retains in-frame clones only, with some absent. The table lists hundreds of thousands of clones, 65% to 85% of them singletons. The V call is TRBV21-1, the J call TRBJ2-3; the table's D call TRBD1 went unverified against the DNA. TRBV21-1 is recorded as a pseudogene. The receptor comes from a woman younger than 45 with COVID-19, enrolled during active disease. The sequenced sample was peripheral blood. Written as DNA, the CDR3 is TGTGCCAGCAGCAAAAGGACAGGGGCAAAAACAGATACGCAGTATTTT. Its translation is CASSKRTGAKTDTQYF.